This T cell receptor (beta chain) originates from a study of cytomegalovirus exposure and HLA in healthy donors. Study summary: As an earlier analysis found, 150 million to 200 million T cells yielded about 120 million unique TCR beta sequences. Most donors, more than 80% of 398 genotyped, fell in the Caucasian-associated ancestry cluster.

Notes on the study in general: Reportedly, TCR beta sequences accurately predicted HLA-A and HLA-B alleles in most subjects. The study recorded 150 to 200 TCR beta chains that were cytomegalovirus-associated.

Between the trimmed V and J ends, which lost 5 bases and 5 bases, there was a span of 13 bases. Germline values: CDR1 GTSNPN, CDR2 SVGIG (reference sequence). The CDR3 length is 13 residues. The PCR employed 60 Vbeta primers together with 13 Jbeta primers. The protocol was immunoSEQ multiplex PCR, while the TCRdb copy is restricted to in-frame clones and leaves out a portion. The table for this sample gives tens of thousands of clones. For this clone: The antigen remains unidentified.

The source material was PBMCs. The sequence came from a middle-aged man in good health and CMV-seropositive. The rearrangement joins TRBV30 to TRBJ2-1; tentatively, D is TRBD1 (5 bases). The CDR3 protein is CAWATDSDNEQFF. The CDR3 DNA is TGTGCCTGGGCCACCGACAGCGACAATGAGCAGTTCTTC.